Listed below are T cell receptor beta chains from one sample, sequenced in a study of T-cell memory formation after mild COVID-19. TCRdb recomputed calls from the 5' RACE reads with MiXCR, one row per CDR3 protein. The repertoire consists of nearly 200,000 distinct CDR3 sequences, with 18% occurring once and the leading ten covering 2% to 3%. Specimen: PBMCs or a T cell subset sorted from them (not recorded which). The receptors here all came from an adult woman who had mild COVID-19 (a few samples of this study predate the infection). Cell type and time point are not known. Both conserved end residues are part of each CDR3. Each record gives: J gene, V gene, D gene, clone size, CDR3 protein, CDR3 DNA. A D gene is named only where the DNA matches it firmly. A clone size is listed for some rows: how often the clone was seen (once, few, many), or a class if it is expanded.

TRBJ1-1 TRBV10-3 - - CAISDGRLGTEAFF TGTGCCATCAGTGACGGCAGGCTCGGCACTGAAGCTTTCTTT
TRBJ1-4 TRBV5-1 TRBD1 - CASSPTGAKEKLFF TGCGCCAGCAGCCCGACAGGGGCAAAAGAAAAACTGTTTTTT
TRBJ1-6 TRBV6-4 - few CASSDVQGRGSPLHF TGTGCCAGCAGTGACGTACAGGGAAGGGGTTCACCCCTCCACTTT
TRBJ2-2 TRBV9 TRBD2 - CASSVGGLAGDGTGELFF TGTGCCAGCAGCGTAGGGGGACTAGCGGGAGACGGCACCGGGGAGCTGTTTTTT
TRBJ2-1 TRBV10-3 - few CAISEGGSYNEQFF TGTGCCATCAGCGAGGGGGGGTCCTACAATGAGCAGTTCTTC
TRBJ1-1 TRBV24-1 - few CATMGGNTEAFF TGTGCCACAATGGGGGGTAACACTGAAGCTTTCTTT
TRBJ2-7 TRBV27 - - CASSSLRDPVGYEQYF TGTGCCAGCAGTTCACTCAGGGACCCCGTAGGCTACGAGCAGTACTTC
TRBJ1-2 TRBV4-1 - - CASSRSREANYGYTF TGCGCCAGCAGCCGCAGCAGGGAAGCTAACTATGGCTACACCTTC
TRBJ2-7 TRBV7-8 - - CASSSYRATYEQYF TGTGCCAGCAGCTCCTACAGGGCCACCTACGAGCAGTACTTC
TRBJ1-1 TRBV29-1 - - CSVGGWDTEAFF TGCAGCGTTGGAGGTTGGGACACTGAAGCTTTCTTT
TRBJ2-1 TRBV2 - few CASSTRPNEQFF TGTGCCAGCAGTACCCGACCGAATGAGCAGTTCTTC
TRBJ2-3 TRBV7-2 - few CASSFGQTTTDTQYF TGTGCCAGCAGCTTCGGGCAAACAACTACAGATACGCAGTATTTT
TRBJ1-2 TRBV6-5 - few CASSYSSGTHYGYTF TGTGCCAGCAGTTACTCGAGCGGGACACACTATGGCTACACCTTC
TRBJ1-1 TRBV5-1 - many CASSLGAGTDTEAFF TGCGCCAGCAGCTTGGGGGCAGGGACGGACACTGAAGCTTTCTTT
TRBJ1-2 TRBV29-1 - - CSVVGQGAGYTF TGCAGCGTCGTCGGGCAGGGAGCTGGCTACACCTTC
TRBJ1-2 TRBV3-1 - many CASSRTAHAGSYGYTF TGTGCCAGCAGCCGGACAGCCCATGCGGGATCCTATGGCTACACCTTC
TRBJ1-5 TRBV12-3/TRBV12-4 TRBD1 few CASSKQGAVGNQPQHF TGTGCCAGCAGCAAACAGGGGGCGGTCGGCAATCAGCCCCAGCATTTT
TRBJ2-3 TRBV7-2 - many CASSLVSADTQYF TGTGCCAGCAGCTTAGTATCCGCGGATACGCAGTATTTT
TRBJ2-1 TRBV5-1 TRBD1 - CASSWGTGSSYNEQFF TGCGCCAGCAGCTGGGGGACAGGGAGCTCCTACAATGAGCAGTTCTTC
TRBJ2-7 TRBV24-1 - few CATSRGGRTYEQYF TGTGCCACCAGTAGGGGAGGCAGGACCTACGAGCAGTACTTC
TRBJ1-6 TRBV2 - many CASSESGVGGSPLHF TGTGCCAGCAGTGAGTCGGGGGTCGGGGGATCACCCCTCCACTTT
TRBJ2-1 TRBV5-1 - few CASSLGAGWYNEQFF TGCGCCAGCAGCTTGGGAGCAGGGTGGTACAATGAGCAGTTCTTC
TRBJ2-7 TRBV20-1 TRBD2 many CSASQPAAGVGEQYF TGCAGTGCTAGCCAGCCCGCAGCGGGAGTGGGCGAGCAGTACTTC
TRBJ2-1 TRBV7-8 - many CASSIPGGGRGQFF TGTGCCAGCAGTATCCCTGGCGGGGGCCGCGGGCAGTTCTTC
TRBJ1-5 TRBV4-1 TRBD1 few CASSESPDRGRHQPQHF TGCGCCAGCAGCGAAAGCCCGGACAGGGGTCGGCATCAGCCCCAGCATTTT